The 26 T cell receptor beta chains presented below share a single source sample, sequenced in a study of naive and memory T cell subsets. The SP2 primer and nested alpha and beta constant region primers amplified ligated cDNA in four rounds. Each CDR3 protein is one row after TCRdb ran MiXCR on the UMI-ligation and nested PCR reads. Of approximately 30,000 distinct CDR3 sequences listed, around 5.3% were seen once; the top ten hold approximately 7.4%. TCR cDNA received a 3' ligated oligonucleotide that carried a UMI. What was sequenced was blood. Every receptor here comes from an adult in good health.

J is TRBJ2-7 and V is TRBV3-1; the match to TRBD1 covers 7 bases. CDR3 length: 14 amino acids. V lost 2 bases, J lost 0 bases, and 1 base stayed unmatched. Germline CDR1 reads LGHDT; CDR2 reads YNNKEL (reference sequence). CDR3 residues: CASSQPGGSYEQYF. The CDR3 DNA reads TGTGCCAGCAGCCAACCAGGGGGCTCCTACGAGCAGTACTTC.

In its sample, this clonotype was seen many times. The J gene is TRBJ1-2, the V gene TRBV7-8; weak D call: TRBD1 (5 bases). The CDR3 consists of 17 residues. The V gene lost 2 bases and the J gene lost 1 base, with 17 bases spanning the gap. Germline CDR1 is SGHVS and CDR2 is FQNEAQ. Here the CDR3 reads CASSLQEVDTHNYGYTF. The CDR3 DNA reads TGTGCCAGCAGCTTACAAGAGGTGGACACCCATAACTATGGCTACACCTTC.

This clonotype was seen repeatedly, ten times or more. The chain recombines TRBV7-9 with TRBJ1-1, with TRBD1 as a possible D gene (5 bases). V lost 2 bases, J lost 1 base, and 8 bases lay in between. The CDR3 sequence is 14 residues long. Germline lookup yields CDR1 SEHNR and CDR2 FQNEAQ (reference sequence). CDR3 protein: CASSLKQANTEAFF. CDR3 nucleotides: TGTGCCAGCAGCTTAAAACAGGCGAACACTGAAGCTTTCTTT. Together with reference TRBV7-9 and TRBJ1-1, the CDR3 gives the full variable domain: DTGVSQNPRHKITKRGQNVTFRCDPISEHNRLYWYRQTLGQGPEFLTYFQNEAQLEKSRLLSDRFSAERPKGSFSTLEIQRTEQGDSAMYLCASSLKQANTEAFFGQGTRLTVV.

This clonotype was picked up a small number of times. The chain uses TRBV20-1 and TRBJ2-7; D possibly corresponds to TRBD2 (7 bases). The ends were cut back, 6 bases at V and 4 bases at J, with 16 bases in the middle. This CDR3 is 13 amino acids long. Germline CDR1 is DFQATT and CDR2 is SNEGSKA (reference sequence). Here the CDR3 DNA reads TGCAGTGCAGGGAGGGGGGAGAGGTACGAGCAGTACTTC. As protein: CSAGRGERYEQYF.

Many counts were recorded for this clonotype. The chain combines TRBV28 with TRBJ1-1; unclear D gene. This CDR3 comprises 13 residues. The V gene lost 2 bases and the J gene lost 0 bases, with 4 bases spanning the gap. Germline CDR1 reads MDHEN; CDR2 reads SYDVKM. CDR3 DNA sequence: TGTGCCAGCAGTTTAGGAATGAACACTGAAGCTTTCTTT. This codes for CASSLGMNTEAFF.

This clonotype occurred many times. This chain links TRBV2 with TRBJ1-5; D might be TRBD1 (5 bases). The CDR3 spans 15 residues. Trimming took off 2 bases at V and 6 bases at J, with 14 bases between the two ends. Germline CDR1 SNHLY, CDR2 FYNNEI. As DNA, the CDR3 is TGTGCCAGCAGTGAAAGAAGGGGATGGGGTCAGCCCCAGCATTTT. Translated: CASSERRGWGQPQHF.

This clonotype was seen repeatedly, ten times or more. The chain has TRBV20-1 and TRBJ2-3; D might be TRBD1 or TRBD2, each matching 6 bases. Germline V gene lookup returns CDR1 DFQATT and CDR2 SNEGSKA (reference sequence). This CDR3 region has 16 residues. V was pared by 5 bases and J by 4 bases, with 22 bases between. Here the CDR3 DNA reads TGCAGTGCTCCCGACCTGACAGGAGGGGAGTCAGATACGCAGTATTTT. Its translation: CSAPDLTGGESDTQYF.

This clonotype occurred many times. The CDR3 DNA reads as TGCAGTGCTAGAGCGGGCCATGGAACTGAAGCTTTCTTT. Translation gives CSARAGHGTEAFF. V usage is TRBV20-1 and J usage is TRBJ1-1; D unclear. The CDR3 sequence is 13 residues long. The germline V gene has CDR1 DFQATT and CDR2 SNEGSKA (reference sequence). The V end was cut by 1 base, the J end by 5 bases, with 11 bases between.

At least ten counts were recorded for this clonotype. The chain carries TRBV7-8 and TRBJ1-1; weak D call: TRBD1 (5 bases). The CDR3 is 16 residues long. The V end was cut by 1 base, the J end by 4 bases, with 16 bases between. Germline assignment: CDR1 SGHVS and CDR2 FQNEAQ. Written as DNA, the CDR3 is TGTGCCAGCAGCTTAGTTGTGGGGGGGGGAGGCACTGAAGCTTTCTTT. This translates into CASSLVVGGGGTEAFF. The entire variable domain, with the rest obtained from reference TRBV7-8 and TRBJ1-1, is as follows: GAGVSQSPRYKVAKRGQDVALRCDPISGHVSLFWYQQALGQGPEFLTYFQNEAQLDKSGLPSDRFFAERPEGSVSTLKIQRTQQEDSAVYLCASSLVVGGGGTEAFFGQGTRLTVV.

This clonotype was seen more than once but under ten times. The V call is TRBV6-2 or TRBV6-3, the J call TRBJ2-1, with D maybe TRBD1 (6 bases). This CDR3 region has 12 residues. V was pared by 6 bases and J by 9 bases, with 12 bases between. Germline-derived CDR1 and CDR2 are MNHEY and SVGEGT. The CDR3 reads CASSRTGCEQFF. In nucleotides, the CDR3 is TGTGCCAGCAGCCGTACAGGGTGTGAGCAGTTCTTC.

This clonotype was seen at least ten times. CDR3 nucleotides: TGTGCCAGCAGCGGGGCCGACTGGTCGGGGGTCGGCTACGAGCAGTACTTC. It codes for CASSGADWSGVGYEQYF. V and J are TRBV13 and TRBJ2-7, with a weak D call TRBD2 (6 bases). V was clipped by 5 bases and J by 3 bases, with 23 bases between them. The CDR3 extends over 17 amino acids. CDR1 is PRHDT, CDR2 FYEKMQ, per germline (reference sequence).

On this clonotype: Given a much more abundant clone one base away, this may be a read error. The chain combines TRBV7-2 with TRBJ1-2; TRBD1 is a possible D gene (6 bases). Between the trimmed V and J ends, which lost 1 base and 12 bases, there was a span of 21 bases. Germline values: CDR1 SGHTA, CDR2 FQGNSA. The CDR3 is 15 amino acids. The CDR3 coding sequence is TGTGCCAGCAGCTTAGATGTTATGGGGGCGCGCGGCGACACCTTC. This encodes CASSLDVMGARGDTF.

Ten or more counts support this clonotype. The chain combines TRBV19 with TRBJ2-1; D perhaps matches TRBD1 (5 bases). Trimming took 8 bases from V and 5 from J, leaving 16 bases between them. Looked up from germline, CDR1 is LNHDA and CDR2 is SQIVND (reference sequence). The CDR3 extends over 14 amino acids. The CDR3 is CASALRQQNNEQFF. CDR3 nucleotide sequence: TGTGCCAGTGCCCTGAGACAGCAAAACAATGAGCAGTTCTTC.

This clonotype is judged medium-sized (0.01 to 0.1%). V is TRBV27 and J is TRBJ2-3, with D perhaps being TRBD1 or TRBD2 (5 bases each). The CDR3 contains 15 residues. From germline, CDR1 is MNHEY and CDR2 SMNVEV (reference sequence). Between the trimmed V and J ends, which lost 3 bases and 2 bases, there was a span of 12 bases. The CDR3 loop reads CASSFEGRDTDTQYF. In DNA, the CDR3 is TGTGCCAGCAGTTTCGAGGGCAGGGACACAGATACGCAGTATTTT.

This clonotype occurred many times. This chain uses TRBV9 with TRBJ2-3; D uncertain. V gave up 3 bases and J gave up 4 bases, with 12 bases separating them. The CDR3 totals 14 residues. Germline V gene sequence: CDR1 SGDLS, CDR2 YYNGEE. CDR3 coding DNA: TGTGCCAGCAGCGCTTTCGGATGGGCAGATACGCAGTATTTT. Residues: CASSAFGWADTQYF.

This clonotype showed up just a few times. The chain has TRBV4-1 and TRBJ2-7; 7 nucleotides line up with TRBD2. With V trimmed by 3 bases and J by 6 bases, 14 bases remained unmatched. CDR3 length: 16 amino acids. Germline V gene sequence: CDR1 MGHRA, CDR2 YSYEKL. CDR3 sequence reads: CASSHPVREGTGEQYF. The CDR3 coding sequence is TGCGCCAGCAGCCACCCGGTGAGGGAGGGGACGGGCGAGCAGTACTTC.

On this clonotype itself: A much larger clonotype is one base distant, so this may be a read error. The gene calls are TRBV10-3 and TRBJ1-2; D remains unclear. The CDR3 is 15 amino acids. V gave up 0 bases and J gave up 0 bases, with 8 bases separating them. Germline V gene data show CDR1 as ENHRY and CDR2 as SYGVKD. The CDR3 region is CAISESAVPNYGYTF. In DNA, the CDR3 is TGTGCCATCAGTGAGTCCGCAGTGCCTAACTATGGCTACACCTTC.

On this clonotype itself: This may stem from a read error, because a much larger clone lies one nucleotide away. The chain is built from TRBV6-2 or TRBV6-3 and TRBJ1-5, with 8 nucleotides matching TRBD1. The CDR3 has 18 residues. Germline V gene sequence: CDR1 MNHEY, CDR2 SVGEGT. V trimming: 4 bases; J trimming: 0 bases; junction bases outside the gene matches: 11. For the CDR3, the DNA is TGTGCCAGCAGTTTTACTAAGCCGGGACAGGCTAGCAATCAGCCCCAGCATTTT. Protein product: CASSFTKPGQASNQPQHF.

This clonotype was observed at least ten times. CDR3 sequence (DNA): TGTGCCAGCAGTGACCGGGCACTAGCGGGAGAGACCCAGTACTTC. It codes for CASSDRALAGETQYF. This chain links TRBV2 with TRBJ2-5; 9 bases align to TRBD2. The junction had 6 bases not matched to a gene; V was cut back by 3 bases and J by 4 bases. CDR3 length equals 15 residues. Germline V lookup: CDR1 SNHLY, CDR2 FYNNEI.

Ten or more counts support this clonotype. This rearrangement joins TRBV5-1 to TRBJ1-1; D remains ambiguous. Trimming cost V 0 bases and J 1 base, with 7 bases left between them. CDR1 and CDR2 (germline): SGHRS, YFSETQ. CDR3 length equals 14 residues. Here the CDR3 DNA reads TGCGCCAGCAGCTTGGTTGAGGGGAACACTGAAGCTTTCTTT. This gives the protein CASSLVEGNTEAFF.

This clonotype was seen at least ten times. The chain links TRBV20-1 to TRBJ2-7; 9 bases line up with TRBD2. With 5 bases clipped from V and 2 bases from J, the junction kept 10 bases outside the gene matches. Germline loops: CDR1 DFQATT, CDR2 SNEGSKA (reference sequence). The CDR3 sequence is 15 residues long. The CDR3 reads CSAEPIAGAPYEQYF. The CDR3 DNA reads as TGCAGTGCTGAACCAATAGCGGGAGCGCCCTACGAGCAGTACTTC.

This clonotype was seen only a few times. The J gene is TRBJ2-1, the V gene TRBV7-9; D unclear. V shed 0 bases and J shed 3 bases, with 21 bases lying between them. Germline V gives CDR1 SEHNR, CDR2 FQNEAQ (reference sequence). There are 19 residues in the CDR3. The CDR3 region is CASSLASGWTLSLYNEQFF. For the CDR3, the DNA is TGTGCCAGCAGCTTAGCTTCCGGGTGGACCCTTTCCCTCTACAATGAGCAGTTCTTC.

This clonotype was counted many times. The chain recombines TRBV7-2 with TRBJ2-3; 7 bases agree with TRBD2. V lost 4 bases, J lost 0 bases, and 13 bases stayed unmatched. The germline gives CDR1 SGHTA, CDR2 FQGNSA. This CDR3 region has 18 residues. CDR3 sequence reads: CASSYAAFRRGSTDTQYF. The DNA for the CDR3 is TGTGCCAGCAGCTACGCCGCCTTCAGGCGGGGGAGCACAGATACGCAGTATTTT.

The chain has TRBV6-2 or TRBV6-3 and TRBJ2-6; tentatively, D is TRBD2 (6 bases). V lost 2 bases, J lost 2 bases, and 7 bases lay in between. The CDR3 has 15 amino acids. Germline V CDR1 and CDR2: MNHEY, SVGEGT. CDR3 sequence: CASSYGGTGANVLTF. In DNA form, the CDR3 reads TGTGCCAGCAGTTACGGGGGGACTGGGGCCAACGTCCTGACTTTC.

This clonotype occurred many times. J is TRBJ2-1 and V is TRBV20-1, with D possibly TRBD2 on 5 matching bases. The CDR3 runs to 12 residues. The V gene's germline CDR1 is DFQATT and CDR2 SNEGSKA (reference sequence). The CDR3 loop reads CSPQLGMGEQFF. The CDR3 DNA reads as TGCAGCCCACAACTCGGGATGGGTGAGCAGTTCTTC.

This clonotype is labeled as medium-sized. This rearrangement joins TRBV5-1 to TRBJ2-5; D remains unclear. CDR1 SGHRS and CDR2 YFSETQ come from the germline V gene. The CDR3 totals 14 residues. V lost 1 base and J 3 bases, leaving 10 bases between the germline ends. The CDR3 sequence: CASSLPSREETQYF. The CDR3 DNA is TGCGCCAGCAGCTTGCCCTCCCGCGAAGAGACCCAGTACTTC.